The entry below describes one T cell receptor beta chain. The data stem from a study of blood T cell repertoires in COVID-19. Study-wide context: Italy, Spain and the United States were the sources of the convalescent and acute COVID-19 samples. PBMCs, B-cell-depleted T cells, or T cells provided the cDNA or gDNA that made up the material.

Per the authors' pipeline: Amplification from reference gene primers served as the basis for estimated nucleated cell counts. Sequencing used immunoSEQ multiplex PCR; TCRdb keeps in-frame clones, though not all of them. The DNA was the basis for D and trimming; V, J and clone size are from that table. The sample contains about 140,000 clones, 80% to 90% of which appear only once. The length of the CDR3 is 16 residues. V was clipped by 4 bases and J by 7 bases; unmatched bases: 12. Per the germline V gene, CDR1 is ENHRY and CDR2 is SYGVKD. The sequence derives from a man aged 55 to 70 with active or convalescent COVID-19. The sequencing input was peripheral blood. V and J are TRBV10-3 and TRBJ2-1, with TRBD2 matching over 8 bases. The CDR3 reads CAISAVPGLVGNEQFF. In DNA, the CDR3 is TGTGCCATCAGTGCAGTCCCGGGACTAGTGGGTAATGAGCAGTTCTTC.